The text below deals with one TCR beta chain. The data were obtained in a study of CXCR3-negative and CXCR3-positive naive CD8 T cells. UMI-tagged TRB cDNA libraries were built via 5' RACE. Reprocessing the 5' RACE reads, TCRdb reports a single entry for every CDR3 protein and omits DNA. This repertoire comprises 45,000 to 65,000 distinct CDR3 sequences; its ten largest clones make up 20%. The CDR3 runs 15 residues. Germline V gives CDR1 SGHKS, CDR2 YYEKEE (reference sequence). Sequenced sample: memory CD8+ T cells from blood. The V gene is TRBV5-5, the J gene TRBJ2-5; TCRdb gives TRBD1 as the D gene, but with no DNA this cannot be confirmed. This sequence was found in a human donor in good health. Some clones in this sample may be carry-over from other donors' samples. The CDR3 spells CASSPLMRVQETQYF. The entire variable domain, with the rest obtained from reference TRBV5-5 and TRBJ2-5, is as follows: DAGVTQSPTHLIKTRGQQVTLRCSPISGHKSVSWYQQVLGQGPQFIFQYYEKEERGRGNFPDRFSARQFPNYSSELNVNALLLGDSALYLCASSPLMRVQETQYFGPGTRLLVL.